This T cell receptor delta chain was recorded in a study of γδ T cells in repeated Plasmodium falciparum infection. The wider study: Four controlled malaria infections with P. falciparum NF54 spanned roughly 97 weeks. Points from the study as a whole: Vdelta2-negative gammadelta repertoires appeared less diverse and less shared in Malian than Australian children.

Flow sorting of PBMC yielded separate Vgamma9/Vdelta2+ and Vdelta2-negative gammadelta T cell populations for bulk repertoire analysis. Each sorted gammadelta sample had TRG and TRD chains sequenced. TCRdb re-identified clones in the multiplex PCR reads via CATT. The sample consists of about 48,000 delta-chain clones, about 1.6% of them appearing once. Germline CDR1 and CDR2: GEAIGNYY and EKD. The CDR3 is made up of 16 amino acids. This clone showed up just a few times. The antigen remains undetermined. The amino acid sequence in TCRdb belongs to a much larger clone and departs from this DNA's translation at residues 10 and 13, likely a sequencing read error; the sequence shown is translated from the DNA.

The chain carries TRDV2 and TRDJ2, with D perhaps matching TRDD3 (5 bases). The sample comprised gamma-delta T cells from blood. This TCR was sampled from a pool of human donors (malaria-infected and uninfected, not separated). The CDR3 spells CACDVIGVGGTAKLFF. The CDR3 nucleotides are TGTGCCTGTGACGTAATTGGGGTGGGAGGGACAGCAAAACTCTTCTTT.